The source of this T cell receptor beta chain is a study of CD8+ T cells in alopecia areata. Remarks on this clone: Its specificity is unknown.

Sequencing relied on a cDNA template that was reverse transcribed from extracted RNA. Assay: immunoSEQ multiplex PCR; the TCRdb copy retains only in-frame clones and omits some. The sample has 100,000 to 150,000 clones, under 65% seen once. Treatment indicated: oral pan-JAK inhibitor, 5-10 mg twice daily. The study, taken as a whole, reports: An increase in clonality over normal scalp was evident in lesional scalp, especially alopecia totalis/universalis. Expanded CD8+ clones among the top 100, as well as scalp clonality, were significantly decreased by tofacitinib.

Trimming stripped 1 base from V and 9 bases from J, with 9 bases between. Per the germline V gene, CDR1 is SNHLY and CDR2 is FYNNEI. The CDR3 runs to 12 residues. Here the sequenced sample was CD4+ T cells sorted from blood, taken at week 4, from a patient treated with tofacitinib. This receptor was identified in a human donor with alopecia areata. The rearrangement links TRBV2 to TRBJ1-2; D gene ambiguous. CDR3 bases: TGTGCCAGCAGTGAAGTGGTCACAAGCTACACCTTC. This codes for CASSEVVTSYTF.